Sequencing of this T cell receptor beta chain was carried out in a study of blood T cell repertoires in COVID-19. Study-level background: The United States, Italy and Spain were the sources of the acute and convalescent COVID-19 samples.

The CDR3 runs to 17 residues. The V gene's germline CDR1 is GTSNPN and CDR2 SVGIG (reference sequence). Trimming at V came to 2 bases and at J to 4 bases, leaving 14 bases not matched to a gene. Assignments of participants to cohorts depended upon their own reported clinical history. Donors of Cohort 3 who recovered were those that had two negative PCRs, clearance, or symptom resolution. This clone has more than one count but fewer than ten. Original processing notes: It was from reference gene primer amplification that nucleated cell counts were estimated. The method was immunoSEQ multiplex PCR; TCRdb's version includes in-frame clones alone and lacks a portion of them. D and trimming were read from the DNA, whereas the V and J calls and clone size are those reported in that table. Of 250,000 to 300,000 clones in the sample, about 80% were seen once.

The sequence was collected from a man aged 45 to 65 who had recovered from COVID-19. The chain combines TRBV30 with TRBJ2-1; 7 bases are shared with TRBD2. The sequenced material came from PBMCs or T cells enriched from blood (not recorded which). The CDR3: CAWSPKVLSGEYNEQFF. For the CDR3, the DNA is TGTGCCTGGAGTCCGAAAGTGCTCAGCGGGGAGTACAATGAGCAGTTCTTC.